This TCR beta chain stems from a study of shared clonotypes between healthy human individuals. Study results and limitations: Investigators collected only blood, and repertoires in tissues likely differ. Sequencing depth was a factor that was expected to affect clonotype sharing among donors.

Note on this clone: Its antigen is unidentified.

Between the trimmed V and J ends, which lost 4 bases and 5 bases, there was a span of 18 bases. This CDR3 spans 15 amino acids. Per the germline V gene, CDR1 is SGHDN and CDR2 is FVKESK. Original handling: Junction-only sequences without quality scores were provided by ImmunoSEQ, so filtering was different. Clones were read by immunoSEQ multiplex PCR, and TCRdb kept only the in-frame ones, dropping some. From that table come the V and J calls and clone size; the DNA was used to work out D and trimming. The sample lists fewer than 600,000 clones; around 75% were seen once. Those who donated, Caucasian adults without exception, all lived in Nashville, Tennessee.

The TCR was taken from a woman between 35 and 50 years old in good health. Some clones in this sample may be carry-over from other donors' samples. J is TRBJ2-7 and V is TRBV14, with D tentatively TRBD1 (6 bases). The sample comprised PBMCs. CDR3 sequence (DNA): TGTGCCAGCAGCCGCAGAATACAACAGGGCCACGAGCAGTACTTC. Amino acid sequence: CASSRRIQQGHEQYF. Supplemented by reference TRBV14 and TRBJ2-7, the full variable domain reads EAGVTQFPSHSVIEKGQTVTLRCDPISGHDNLYWYRRVMGKEIKFLLHFVKESKQDESGMPNNRFLAERTGGTYSTLKVQPAELEDSGVYFCASSRRIQQGHEQYFGPGTRLTVT.